Given below is one T cell receptor (beta chain) in context. V was shortened by 0 bases and J by 3 bases, with 9 bases between the two germline ends. The CDR3 has 15 amino acids. Germline CDR1 and CDR2: SGDLS and YYNGEE. Per the original data handling: Per-sample TCR counts ranged from roughly 20,000 to 700,000, median around 96,000. TCRdb recomputed calls from the RACE reads with MiXCR, one row per CDR3 protein. TCRdb, not the original authors, processed these V and J calls. The table shows 62,000 or so distinct CDR3 sequences, with approximately 11% occurring only once. These data come from a study of human T cells and chemical hapten exposure. Time point: pre-sensitization, week 0. Treatment given: therapeutic diphenylcyclopropenone sensitization with weekly scalp DPC.

The specimen was whole blood, collected in connection with sensitization to the hapten diphenylcyclopropenone (DPC). The genes are TRBV9 and TRBJ2-2, with D uncertain. This clonotype was obtained from a woman aged 50 to 60 with alopecia areata. Some clones in this sample may be carry-over from other donors' samples. CDR3 nucleotide sequence: TGTGCCAGCAGCGTAGAAATAGCTCACACCGGGGAGCTGTTTTTT. Protein sequence: CASSVEIAHTGELFF.